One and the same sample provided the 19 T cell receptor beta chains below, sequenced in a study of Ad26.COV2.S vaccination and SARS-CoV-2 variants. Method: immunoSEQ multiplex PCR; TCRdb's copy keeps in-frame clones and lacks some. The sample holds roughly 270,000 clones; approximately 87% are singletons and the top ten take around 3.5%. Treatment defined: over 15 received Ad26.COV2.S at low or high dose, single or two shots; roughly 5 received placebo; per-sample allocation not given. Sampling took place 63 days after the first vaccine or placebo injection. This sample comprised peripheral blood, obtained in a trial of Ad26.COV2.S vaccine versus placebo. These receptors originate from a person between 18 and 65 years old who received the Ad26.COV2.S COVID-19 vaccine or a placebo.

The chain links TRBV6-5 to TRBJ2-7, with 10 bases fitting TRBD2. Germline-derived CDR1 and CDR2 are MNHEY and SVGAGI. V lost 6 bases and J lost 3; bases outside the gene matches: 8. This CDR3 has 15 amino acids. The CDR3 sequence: CASRPTGTSVYEQYF. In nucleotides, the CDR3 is TGTGCCAGCAGACCTACCGGGACTAGCGTCTACGAGCAGTACTTC.

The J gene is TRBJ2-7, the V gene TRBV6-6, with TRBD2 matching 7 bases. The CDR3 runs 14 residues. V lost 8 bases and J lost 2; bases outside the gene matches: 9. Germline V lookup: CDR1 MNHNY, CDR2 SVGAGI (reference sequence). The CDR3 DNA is TGTGCCAGCGGGAAAAGCGGGGCCACCTACGAGCAGTACTTC. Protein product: CASGKSGATYEQYF.

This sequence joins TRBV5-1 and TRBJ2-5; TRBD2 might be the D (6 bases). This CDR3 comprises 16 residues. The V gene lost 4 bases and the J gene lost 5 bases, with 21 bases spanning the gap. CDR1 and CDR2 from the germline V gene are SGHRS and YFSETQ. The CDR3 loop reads CASSLGLTVRGETQYF. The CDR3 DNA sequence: TGCGCCAGCAGCCTGGGACTTACAGTTCGTGGGGAGACCCAGTACTTC.

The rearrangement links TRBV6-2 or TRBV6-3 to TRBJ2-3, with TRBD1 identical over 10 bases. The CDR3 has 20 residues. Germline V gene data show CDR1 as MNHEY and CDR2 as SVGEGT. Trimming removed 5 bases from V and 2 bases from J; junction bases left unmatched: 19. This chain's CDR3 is CASSTRQGARNLSSTDTQYF. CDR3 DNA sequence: TGTGCCAGCAGTACTCGACAGGGGGCGAGAAATCTTTCATCCACAGATACGCAGTATTTT.

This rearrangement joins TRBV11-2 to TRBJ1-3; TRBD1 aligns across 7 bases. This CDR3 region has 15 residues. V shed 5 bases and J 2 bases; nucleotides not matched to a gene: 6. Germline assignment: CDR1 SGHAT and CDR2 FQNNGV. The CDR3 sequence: CASSDPTGAGNTIYF. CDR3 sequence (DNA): TGTGCCAGCAGCGACCCAACAGGGGCTGGAAACACCATATATTTT.

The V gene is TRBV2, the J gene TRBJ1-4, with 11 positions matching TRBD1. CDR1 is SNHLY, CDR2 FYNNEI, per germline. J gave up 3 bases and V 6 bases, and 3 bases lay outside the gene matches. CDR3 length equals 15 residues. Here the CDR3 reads CASRDRGQANEKLFF. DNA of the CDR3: TGTGCCAGCAGGGACAGGGGGCAGGCTAATGAAAAACTGTTTTTT. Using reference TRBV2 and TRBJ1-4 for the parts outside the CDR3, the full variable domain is EPEVTQTPSHQVTQMGQEVILRCVPISNHLYFYWYRQILGQKVEFLVSFYNNEISEKSEIFDDQFSVERPDGSNFTLKIRSTKLEDSAMYFCASRDRGQANEKLFFGSGTQLSVL.

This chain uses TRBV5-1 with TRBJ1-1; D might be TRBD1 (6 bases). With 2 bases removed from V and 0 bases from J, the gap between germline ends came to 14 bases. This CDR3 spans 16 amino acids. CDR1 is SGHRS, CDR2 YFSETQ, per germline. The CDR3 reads CASSLGGLGLNTEAFF. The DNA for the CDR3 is TGCGCCAGCAGCTTAGGGGGGCTAGGTTTGAACACTGAAGCTTTCTTT.

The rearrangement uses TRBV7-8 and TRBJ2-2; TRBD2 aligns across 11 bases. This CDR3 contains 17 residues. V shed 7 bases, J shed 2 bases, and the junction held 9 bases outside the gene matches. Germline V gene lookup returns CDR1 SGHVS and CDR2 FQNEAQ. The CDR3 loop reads CASILTSGRPNTGELFF. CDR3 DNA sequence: TGTGCCAGCATCCTCACTAGCGGGAGACCTAACACCGGGGAGCTGTTTTTT.

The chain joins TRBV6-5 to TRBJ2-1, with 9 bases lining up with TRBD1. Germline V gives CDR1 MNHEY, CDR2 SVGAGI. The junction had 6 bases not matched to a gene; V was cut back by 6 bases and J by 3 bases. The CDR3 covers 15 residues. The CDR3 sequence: CASRAGTGIYNEQFF. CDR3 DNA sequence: TGTGCCAGCAGGGCCGGGACAGGGATCTACAATGAGCAGTTCTTC.

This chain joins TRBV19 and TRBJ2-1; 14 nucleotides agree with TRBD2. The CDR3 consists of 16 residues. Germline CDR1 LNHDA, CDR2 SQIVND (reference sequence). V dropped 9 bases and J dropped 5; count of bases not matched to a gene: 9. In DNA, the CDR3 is TGTGCCAGCTTTGGACTAGCGGGAGGTAACCACAATGAGCAGTTCTTC. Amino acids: CASFGLAGGNHNEQFF.

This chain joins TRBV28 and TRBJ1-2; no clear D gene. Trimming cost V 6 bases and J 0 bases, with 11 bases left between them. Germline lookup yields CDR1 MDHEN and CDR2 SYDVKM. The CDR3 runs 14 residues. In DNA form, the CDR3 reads TGTGCCAGCAGGGCCGGAGACACTAACTATGGCTACACCTTC. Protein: CASRAGDTNYGYTF.

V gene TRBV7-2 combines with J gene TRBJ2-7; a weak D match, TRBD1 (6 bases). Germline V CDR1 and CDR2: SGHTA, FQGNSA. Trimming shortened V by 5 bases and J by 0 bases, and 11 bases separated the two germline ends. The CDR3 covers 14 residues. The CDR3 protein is CASSQTGISYEQYF. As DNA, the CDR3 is TGTGCCAGCAGCCAAACAGGGATCTCCTACGAGCAGTACTTC.

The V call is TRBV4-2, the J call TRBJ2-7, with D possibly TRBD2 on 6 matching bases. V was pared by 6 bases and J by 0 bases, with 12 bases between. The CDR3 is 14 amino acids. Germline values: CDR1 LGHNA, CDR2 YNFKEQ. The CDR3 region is CASRRDLISYEQYF. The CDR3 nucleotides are TGTGCCAGCAGAAGGGACTTGATCTCCTACGAGCAGTACTTC.

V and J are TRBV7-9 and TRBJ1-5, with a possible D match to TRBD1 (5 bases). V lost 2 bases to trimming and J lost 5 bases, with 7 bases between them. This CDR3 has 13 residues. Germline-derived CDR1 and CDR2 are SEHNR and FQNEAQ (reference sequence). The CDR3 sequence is CASSLRGDQPQHF. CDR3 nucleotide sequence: TGTGCCAGCAGCTTAAGGGGTGATCAGCCCCAGCATTTT.

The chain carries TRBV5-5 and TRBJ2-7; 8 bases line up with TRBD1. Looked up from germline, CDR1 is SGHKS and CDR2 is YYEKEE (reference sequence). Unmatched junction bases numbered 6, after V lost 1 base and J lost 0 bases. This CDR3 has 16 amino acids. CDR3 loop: CASSLRTGPSSYEQYF. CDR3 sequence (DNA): TGTGCCAGCAGCTTGAGGACAGGGCCGAGCTCCTACGAGCAGTACTTC.

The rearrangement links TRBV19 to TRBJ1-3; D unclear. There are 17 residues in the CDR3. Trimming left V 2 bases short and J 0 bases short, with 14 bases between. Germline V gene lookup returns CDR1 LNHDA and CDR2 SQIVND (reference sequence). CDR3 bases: TGTGCCAGTAGTATAACCCCTCACGGCAACTCTGGAAACACCATATATTTT. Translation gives CASSITPHGNSGNTIYF.

The CDR3 sequence: CASSPKRLAGGRQETQYF. In nucleotides, the CDR3 is TGTGCCAGCAGCCCCAAGAGACTAGCGGGAGGACGCCAAGAGACCCAGTACTTC. V and J are TRBV7-9 and TRBJ2-5, with TRBD2 identical over 13 bases. The CDR3 is 18 residues long. J lost 1 base, V lost 5 bases, and 10 bases had no gene match. The germline CDR1 and CDR2 sequences are SEHNR and FQNEAQ (reference sequence).

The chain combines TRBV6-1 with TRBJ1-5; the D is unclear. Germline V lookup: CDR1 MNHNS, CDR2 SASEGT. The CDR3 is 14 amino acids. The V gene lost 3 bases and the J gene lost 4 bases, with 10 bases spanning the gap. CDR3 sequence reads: CASSDSSENQPQHF. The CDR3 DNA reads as TGTGCCAGCAGTGATTCGTCGGAGAATCAGCCCCAGCATTTT.

The CDR3 is CASSKGVSVPEAFF. In DNA form, the CDR3 reads TGTGCCAGCAGTAAGGGGGTGAGTGTGCCTGAAGCTTTCTTT. The chain couples TRBV6-5 to TRBJ1-1, with D possibly TRBD1 on 6 matching bases. Trimming removed 5 bases at V and 6 bases at J, with 16 bases between. This CDR3 contains 14 residues. Germline V lookup: CDR1 MNHEY, CDR2 SVGAGI.